The 24 T cell receptor beta chains below all came from one sample that was sequenced in a study of OX40 agonist ivuxolimab in advanced cancers. Generated by immunoSEQ multiplex PCR, the TCRdb table keeps only in-frame clones and is missing some. The repertoire includes about 14,000 clones, about four fifths of them detected once, and roughly 13% sits in the top ten. Source: CD4+ or CD8+ T cells sorted from blood, taken in a trial of the OX40 agonist ivuxolimab. These receptors came from an adult with an advanced solid tumor such as melanoma, head and neck, liver or kidney cancer.

By sample fraction, this clone is medium-sized (0.01 to 0.1%). The chain links TRBV10-1 to TRBJ2-1; D unresolved. The CDR3 extends over 11 amino acids. Looked up from germline, CDR1 is WNHNN and CDR2 is SYGVQD (reference sequence). Between the trimmed V and J ends, which lost 3 bases and 10 bases, there was a span of 7 bases. Here the CDR3 reads CASSDGWEQFF. In nucleotides, the CDR3 is TGCGCCAGCAGTGATGGCTGGGAGCAGTTCTTC.

The chain couples TRBV7-6 to TRBJ2-7; unclear D gene. CDR1 and CDR2 from the germline V gene are SGHVS and FNYEAQ. V was pared by 6 bases and J by 1 base, with 10 bases between. The length of the CDR3 is 13 residues. The CDR3 is CASRPDGSYEQYF. The CDR3 nucleotides read TGTGCCAGCAGACCCGACGGATCCTACGAGCAGTACTTC.

The count of this clone is one. This chain connects TRBV5-4 to TRBJ2-7; TRBD2 matches 7 bases. The length of the CDR3 is 17 residues. Germline trimming cut 4 bases from V and 2 bases from J; bases unmatched to any gene: 15. The germline V gene encodes CDR1 SGHNT and CDR2 YYREEE (reference sequence). The CDR3 protein is CASSPPEGAGTTYEQYF. In DNA, the CDR3 is TGTGCCAGCAGCCCACCGGAAGGAGCGGGGACCACCTACGAGCAGTACTTC.

This clone was picked up a small number of times. This chain links TRBV7-9 with TRBJ1-2, with TRBD1 matching over 12 bases. Germline loops: CDR1 SEHNR, CDR2 FQNEAQ (reference sequence). This CDR3 contains 15 residues. The ends lost 4 bases at V and 4 bases at J; junction bases unmatched: 4. CDR3: CASSSTGQGAYGYTF. The CDR3 coding sequence is TGTGCCAGCAGCTCCACGGGACAGGGGGCCTATGGCTACACCTTC.

Only one count was recorded for this clone. This chain uses TRBV9 with TRBJ2-3, with D unresolved. This CDR3 is 16 amino acids long. The V end lost 8 bases, the J end lost 6 bases, and 25 bases lay between the germline ends. The germline V gene has CDR1 SGDLS and CDR2 YYNGEE. CDR3 sequence reads: CASSYIPMTGLDTQYF. DNA for the CDR3: TGTGCCAGTTCTTACATCCCCATGACCGGGTTGGATACGCAGTATTTT.

This chain joins TRBV27 and TRBJ1-4, with no clear D. The CDR3 consists of 15 residues. Trimming cost V 5 bases and J 4 bases, with 14 bases left between them. The V gene's germline CDR1 is MNHEY and CDR2 SMNVEV (reference sequence). CDR3 amino acids: CASSPGYGINEKLFF. CDR3 nucleotides: TGTGCCAGCAGTCCCGGATACGGCATTAATGAAAAACTGTTTTTT.

The chain employs TRBV11-1 and TRBJ2-5; D remains unclear. V lost 5 bases and J 2 bases, leaving 12 bases between the germline ends. From germline, CDR1 is SGHAT and CDR2 FQDESV (reference sequence). The CDR3 spans 14 residues. The CDR3 region is CASSPSSEQETQYF. The CDR3, as DNA: TGTGCCAGCAGCCCATCGTCAGAGCAAGAGACCCAGTACTTC.

This clone has just one count. The V and J genes are TRBV4-2 and TRBJ1-2; 7 bases match TRBD1. Germline CDR1 is LGHNA and CDR2 is YNFKEQ. The CDR3 covers 16 residues. With V trimmed by 3 bases and J by 1 base, 8 bases remained unmatched. CDR3 residues: CASSQPLGQVNYGYTF. CDR3 DNA: TGTGCCAGCAGCCAGCCTCTTGGACAGGTTAACTATGGCTACACCTTC.

This chain uses TRBV7-9 with TRBJ1-3; TRBD1 aligns across 7 bases. The CDR3 length is 15 residues. CDR1 is SEHNR and CDR2 is FQNEAQ in the germline V gene (reference sequence). V gave up 4 bases and J gave up 0 bases; unmatched junction bases: 3. CDR3 DNA sequence: TGTGCCAGCAGCTCTACAGGGGACTCTGGAAACACCATATATTTT. Protein product: CASSSTGDSGNTIYF. Full variable domain (missing parts from reference TRBV7-9 and TRBJ1-3): DTGVSQNPRHKITKRGQNVTFRCDPISEHNRLYWYRQTLGQGPEFLTYFQNEAQLEKSRLLSDRFSAERPKGSFSTLEIQRTEQGDSAMYLCASSSTGDSGNTIYFGEGSWLTVV.

This clone was found once. V usage is TRBV10-3 and J usage is TRBJ2-5, with D hard to call. V dropped 3 bases and J dropped 4 bases, with 9 bases sitting between them. The CDR3 extends over 13 amino acids. Germline CDR1 is ENHRY and CDR2 is SYGVKD. The CDR3 loop is CAISDQLRETQYF. CDR3 bases: TGTGCCATCAGTGACCAGCTTAGAGAGACCCAGTACTTC.

The chain has TRBV27 and TRBJ1-3; D is possibly TRBD1 (5 bases). Trimming took off 3 bases at V and 1 base at J, with 7 bases between the two ends. Germline loops: CDR1 MNHEY, CDR2 SMNVEV (reference sequence). The CDR3 covers 14 residues. The CDR3 DNA is TGTGCCAGCAGTTTCCAGGGTTCTGGAAACACCATATATTTT. Encoded protein: CASSFQGSGNTIYF.

The gene calls are TRBV11-3 and TRBJ2-7, with D possibly being TRBD1 (5 bases). This CDR3 region has 14 residues. V lost 7 bases and J lost 0, with 13 bases in between. Germline-derived CDR1 and CDR2 are SGHNT and YENEEA. In nucleotides, the CDR3 is TGTGCCAGCACCCCGACAGTGAGCTCCTACGAGCAGTACTTC. It yields the protein CASTPTVSSYEQYF.

The chain couples TRBV5-1 to TRBJ2-1; 15 bases align to TRBD2. This CDR3 comprises 18 residues. Germline CDR1 reads SGHRS; CDR2 reads YFSETQ. Trimming took 0 bases from V and 5 from J; bases not matched to a gene: 6. DNA for the CDR3: TGCGCCAGCAGCTTGGACGGGACTAGCGGGAGGCCCCACAATGAGCAGTTCTTC. It translates to CASSLDGTSGRPHNEQFF.

The chain couples TRBV5-1 to TRBJ2-1; the match to TRBD2 covers 9 bases. The CDR3 has 14 amino acids. With V trimmed by 4 bases and J by 4 bases, 3 bases remained unmatched. Per germline, CDR1 SGHRS and CDR2 YFSETQ. CDR3: CASSLTSGYNEQFF. CDR3 nucleotides: TGCGCCAGCAGCCTGACTAGCGGATACAATGAGCAGTTCTTC. The full variable domain, rest sourced from reference TRBV5-1 and TRBJ2-1, is KAGVTQTPRYLIKTRGQQVTLSCSPISGHRSVSWYQQTPGQGLQFLFEYFSETQRNKGNFPGRFSGRQFSNSRSEMNVSTLELGDSALYLCASSLTSGYNEQFFGPGTRLTVL.

V usage is TRBV7-9 and J usage is TRBJ2-5; D might be TRBD1 (6 bases). The CDR3 contains 13 residues. The V end lost 5 bases, the J end lost 3 bases, and 10 bases lay between the germline ends. The germline V gene encodes CDR1 SEHNR and CDR2 FQNEAQ (reference sequence). CDR3 sequence (DNA): TGTGCCAGCAGCCCCCGACAGGAAGAGACCCAGTACTTC. The encoded protein is CASSPRQEETQYF.

This sequence joins TRBV4-1 and TRBJ2-7; the D is unclear. This CDR3 contains 14 residues. V was clipped by 3 bases and J by 3 bases, with 12 bases between them. Germline V gene lookup returns CDR1 MGHRA and CDR2 YSYEKL. The CDR3 reads CASSQRGRVYEQYF. The CDR3 coding sequence is TGCGCCAGCAGCCAGCGCGGAAGGGTCTACGAGCAGTACTTC.

The V and J genes are TRBV5-6 and TRBJ2-2, with 8 bases identical to TRBD2. CDR3 length: 16 amino acids. The junction had 11 bases not matched to a gene; V was cut back by 3 bases and J by 7 bases. CDR1 is SGHDT, CDR2 YYEEEE, per germline. The CDR3 coding sequence is TGTGCCAGCAGCTCCCACGTCGGGGCGGGAGGCGGGGAGCTGTTTTTT. This codes for CASSSHVGAGGGELFF.

This clone was observed once. The chain has TRBV19 and TRBJ1-1; no firm D call. V was pared by 1 base and J by 1 base, with 13 bases between. Per germline, CDR1 LNHDA and CDR2 SQIVND (reference sequence). CDR3 length: 16 amino acids. The CDR3 loop is CASSIVLAATNTEAFF. CDR3 DNA sequence: TGTGCCAGTAGTATAGTTTTGGCAGCTACGAACACTGAAGCTTTCTTT.

The J gene is TRBJ2-7, the V gene TRBV7-8, with 7 nucleotides matching TRBD2. The CDR3 runs to 17 residues. Germline lookup yields CDR1 SGHVS and CDR2 FQNEAQ. The V segment lost 5 bases and the J segment 4 bases; nucleotides outside the gene matches: 17. The CDR3 nucleotides are TGTGCCAGCAGCACACCCCCTCTAGCGGCTCGTTCGTACGAGCAGTACTTC. Residues: CASSTPPLAARSYEQYF.

The chain links TRBV15 to TRBJ1-4; the match to TRBD1 covers 8 bases. Germline CDR1 is LNHNV and CDR2 is YYDKDF (reference sequence). The CDR3 consists of 16 residues. The ends lost 0 bases at V and 6 bases at J; junction bases unmatched: 6. The CDR3: CATSRDRTGGYEKLFF. The CDR3 coding sequence is TGTGCCACCAGCAGAGATCGAACAGGGGGATATGAAAAACTGTTTTTT.

This sequence joins TRBV6-1 and TRBJ2-5, with 7 bases matching TRBD1. J gave up 0 bases and V 0 bases, and 4 bases lay outside the gene matches. CDR3 size: 16 residues. The germline V gene encodes CDR1 MNHNS and CDR2 SASEGT. The CDR3 is CASSEAGQLHQETQYF. The CDR3 coding sequence is TGTGCCAGCAGTGAAGCGGGACAGCTACACCAAGAGACCCAGTACTTC.

The rearrangement uses TRBV5-4 and TRBJ1-3, with a weak D call TRBD1 (5 bases). V lost 0 bases and J lost 0, with 13 bases in between. Germline assignment: CDR1 SGHNT and CDR2 YYREEE (reference sequence). CDR3 length: 17 amino acids. The CDR3 DNA sequence: TGTGCCAGCAGCTTGGGGTTAGGGGAGAACTCTGGAAACACCATATATTTT. Encoded protein: CASSLGLGENSGNTIYF.

The chain links TRBV10-3 to TRBJ1-5, with a tentative D call TRBD1 (5 bases). The germline V and J ends were trimmed by 2 bases and 0 bases, with 14 bases remaining between them. From germline, CDR1 is ENHRY and CDR2 SYGVKD. The CDR3 contains 17 residues. The CDR3 DNA reads TGTGCCATCAGTGAGATTAGAGGGGAATTTAGCAATCAGCCCCAGCATTTT. Residues: CAISEIRGEFSNQPQHF.

This clone has more than one count but fewer than ten. The genes are TRBV6-4 and TRBJ2-2; no clear D gene. Per germline, CDR1 MRHNA and CDR2 SNTAGT. V lost 6 bases, J lost 3 bases, and 11 bases lay in between. This CDR3 has 14 amino acids. The CDR3 DNA reads as TGTGCCAGCAGGGCTCCGGGCGACACCGGGGAGCTGTTTTTT. Translating gives CASRAPGDTGELFF.